This passage covers 31 T cell receptor beta chains from one sample sequenced in a study of cytotoxic CD8 clonotypes in ibrutinib-treated CLL. TCRdb's copy holds only in-frame clones and misses some; the assay was immunoSEQ multiplex PCR. The sample includes fewer than 90,000 clones, 68% seen only once; the top ten take approximately 6.2%. The sample in question was PBMCs, obtained after 12 months of ibrutinib treatment. The receptors originated from a human donor with chronic lymphocytic leukemia.

The CDR3 is CASSRMTGDYGYTF. CDR3 sequence (DNA): TGTGCCAGCAGCAGAATGACAGGGGACTATGGCTACACCTTC. V and J are TRBV7-2 and TRBJ1-2; 8 bases agree with TRBD1. Trimming took 5 bases from V and 3 from J; bases not matched to a gene: 5. CDR1 is SGHTA, CDR2 FQGNSA, per germline. The CDR3 is made up of 14 amino acids.

The V and J genes are TRBV7-2 and TRBJ1-1; D is uncertain. This CDR3 comprises 14 residues. Trimming removed 1 base at V and 4 bases at J, with 10 bases between. The germline V gene encodes CDR1 SGHTA and CDR2 FQGNSA. Here the CDR3 DNA reads TGTGCCAGCAGCTTAGACCCAACGGGCACTGAAGCTTTCTTT. Amino acid sequence: CASSLDPTGTEAFF.

V gene TRBV5-4 combines with J gene TRBJ1-2; 7 nucleotides line up with TRBD1. The V gene end was trimmed by 4 bases and the J gene end by 5 bases; junction bases not matched to a gene: 2. CDR3 length equals 12 residues. Per the germline V gene, CDR1 is SGHNT and CDR2 is YYREEE (reference sequence). The CDR3 loop is CASSMTGYGYTF. The DNA for the CDR3 is TGTGCCAGCAGCATGACAGGGTATGGCTACACCTTC.

The chain links TRBV6-6 to TRBJ1-6; D may be TRBD1 (6 bases). Trimming took off 5 bases at V and 2 bases at J, with 10 bases between the two ends. The germline gives CDR1 MNHNY, CDR2 SVGAGI (reference sequence). The CDR3 has 15 residues. The CDR3 here is CASSAQGTYNSPLHF. The CDR3 DNA sequence: TGTGCCAGCAGTGCCCAGGGGACCTATAATTCACCCCTCCACTTT.

This clone was counted a few times. The chain employs TRBV10-3 and TRBJ1-2; D is perhaps TRBD1 (6 bases). With 8 bases removed from V and 8 bases from J, the gap between germline ends came to 12 bases. Germline V lookup: CDR1 ENHRY, CDR2 SYGVKD. CDR3 length: 11 residues. CDR3 protein: CAIGQLGGYTF. The CDR3 coding sequence is TGTGCCATCGGACAGCTGGGCGGCTACACCTTC.

Concerning this clone: At one end, the junction sequence differs from germline, possibly due to a read error. The rearrangement uses TRBV7-9 and TRBJ2-6; D gene ambiguous. The CDR3 totals 14 residues. Germline V gene data show CDR1 as SEHNR and CDR2 as FQNEAQ (reference sequence). The CDR3 spells CASSLDSGANVLTF. CDR3 nucleotides: TGTGCCAGCAGTTTAGACTCTGGGGCCAACGTCCTGACTTTC.

DNA for the CDR3: TGTGCCAGCAGCACCGGGACAGGGGCCGACTATGGCTACACCTTC. Translating gives CASSTGTGADYGYTF. The chain couples TRBV5-6 to TRBJ1-2; 10 bases are shared with TRBD1. The V gene's germline CDR1 is SGHDT and CDR2 YYEEEE. The CDR3 consists of 15 residues. With 4 bases clipped from V and 3 bases from J, the junction kept 6 bases outside the gene matches. The variable domain in full, completed from reference TRBV5-6 and TRBJ1-2, reads DAGVTQSPTHLIKTRGQQVTLRCSPKSGHDTVSWYQQALGQGPQFIFQYYEEEERQRGNFPDRFSGHQFPNYSSELNVNALLLGDSALYLCASSTGTGADYGYTFGSGTRLTVV.

This clone occurred a few times. The chain links TRBV28 to TRBJ1-4; 10 nucleotides align to TRBD1. J lost 5 bases, V lost 5 bases, and 5 bases had no gene match. CDR3 length equals 15 residues. Per the germline V gene, CDR1 is MDHEN and CDR2 is SYDVKM. DNA for the CDR3: TGTGCCAGCAGTACCCCGGGACAGGGGAATGAAAAACTGTTTTTT. It yields the protein CASSTPGQGNEKLFF.

Only a few counts were recorded for this clone. The V call is TRBV7-2, the J call TRBJ1-2; 8 nucleotides match TRBD1. The CDR3 loop spans 14 amino acids. The germline gives CDR1 SGHTA, CDR2 FQGNSA. J was trimmed by 6 bases and V by 6 bases; bases with no gene match: 9. In nucleotides, the CDR3 is TGTGCCAGCAGTCGATACCAGGGGGCTGATGGCTACACCTTC. This gives the protein CASSRYQGADGYTF.

This chain links TRBV7-3 with TRBJ2-3; D gene unclear. Germline CDR1 SGHTA, CDR2 FQGTGA. The V end was cut by 1 base, the J end by 4 bases, with 12 bases between. This CDR3 contains 15 residues. The CDR3 DNA reads TGTGCCAGCAGCTTAAACACAGTGGGGTCAGATACGCAGTATTTT. Its protein product is CASSLNTVGSDTQYF.

J is TRBJ1-6 and V is TRBV19; D remains ambiguous. The CDR3 covers 14 residues. Germline-derived CDR1 and CDR2 are LNHDA and SQIVND (reference sequence). V gave up 2 bases and J gave up 7 bases, with 9 bases separating them. In nucleotides, the CDR3 is TGTGCCAGTAGTATAAGGGCCATGAATTCACCCCTCCACTTT. Protein sequence: CASSIRAMNSPLHF.

This clone has more than one count but fewer than ten. V usage is TRBV6-1 and J usage is TRBJ1-5; 7 bases line up with TRBD1. V lost 4 bases, J lost 2 bases, and 2 bases stayed unmatched. CDR3 length: 14 amino acids. Germline V gene sequence: CDR1 MNHNS, CDR2 SASEGT. The chain's CDR3 is CASSAGQRNQPQHF. CDR3 coding DNA: TGTGCCAGCAGTGCGGGACAGCGCAATCAGCCCCAGCATTTT.

The V call is TRBV2, the J call TRBJ2-5, with 7 bases lining up with TRBD1. In germline, CDR1 is SNHLY, CDR2 FYNNEI. The CDR3 loop spans 12 amino acids. V shed 6 bases and J 3 bases; nucleotides not matched to a gene: 1. This chain's CDR3 is CASRGTEETQYF. DNA for the CDR3: TGTGCCAGCAGAGGGACAGAAGAGACCCAGTACTTC.

The chain joins TRBV2 to TRBJ1-2; 7 bases line up with TRBD1. CDR1 is SNHLY, CDR2 FYNNEI, per germline. The CDR3 sequence is 13 residues long. V lost 6 bases to trimming and J lost 6 bases; unmatched junction nucleotides: 7. CDR3 sequence (DNA): TGTGCCAGCAGACGAGACAGGGCCCATGGCTACACCTTC. Protein sequence: CASRRDRAHGYTF.

The chain employs TRBV5-4 and TRBJ1-3, with 10 bases lining up with TRBD1. The CDR3 consists of 17 residues. Germline-derived CDR1 and CDR2 are SGHNT and YYREEE (reference sequence). V shed 4 bases, J shed 4 bases, and the junction held 11 bases outside the gene matches. The CDR3 bases are TGTGCCAGCAGCCCATCTCGACAGGGGGCGAGGGGAAACACCATATATTTT. It is translated as CASSPSRQGARGNTIYF.

DNA of the CDR3: TGTGCCAGCACCAGGCCTAATTCACCCCTCCACTTT. As protein: CASTRPNSPLHF. The chain links TRBV6-5 to TRBJ1-6; no reliable D call. This CDR3 comprises 12 residues. V shed 7 bases and J shed 6 bases, with 7 bases lying between them. The germline V gene encodes CDR1 MNHEY and CDR2 SVGAGI.

The chain uses TRBV6-6 and TRBJ2-3, with D possibly matching TRBD1 (6 bases). The CDR3 loop spans 15 amino acids. CDR1 is MNHNY and CDR2 is SVGAGI in the germline V gene (reference sequence). V was shortened by 6 bases and J by 4 bases, with 17 bases between the two germline ends. CDR3 DNA sequence: TGTGCCAGCAGCCGCTATTTACAGGGAGCAGATACGCAGTATTTT. Its translation is CASSRYLQGADTQYF.

The V gene is TRBV4-1, the J gene TRBJ1-2; D not certain. Germline V gene lookup returns CDR1 MGHRA and CDR2 YSYEKL. V was pared by 1 base and J by 0 bases, with 9 bases between. The CDR3 is 15 amino acids. In DNA form, the CDR3 reads TGCGCCAGCAGCCAAGGAGACAAATCTAACTATGGCTACACCTTC. Translating it yields CASSQGDKSNYGYTF.

V is TRBV11-3 and J is TRBJ2-2; no clear D gene. Germline loops: CDR1 SGHNT, CDR2 YENEEA. This CDR3 contains 14 residues. V dropped 5 bases and J dropped 1 base, with 8 bases sitting between them. The CDR3 nucleotides are TGTGCCAGCAGCCATTCAGGGAACACCGGGGAGCTGTTTTTT. Translation: CASSHSGNTGELFF.

This clone showed up just a few times. The chain combines TRBV10-2 with TRBJ1-2; D not certain. The CDR3 extends over 15 amino acids. CDR1 is WSHSY, CDR2 SAAADI, per germline. Between the trimmed V and J ends, which lost 4 bases and 4 bases, there was a span of 16 bases. CDR3 sequence: CASSGLQEKSYGYTF. CDR3 nucleotide sequence: TGCGCCAGCAGTGGACTGCAGGAGAAATCCTATGGCTACACCTTC.

This sequence joins TRBV30 and TRBJ1-1; TRBD1 is a possible D gene (5 bases). Germline CDR1 and CDR2: GTSNPN and SVGIG (reference sequence). V lost 0 bases to trimming and J lost 4 bases, with 12 bases between them. This CDR3 is built from 14 residues. CDR3 amino acids: CAWSVPGGTTEAFF. In DNA form, the CDR3 reads TGTGCCTGGAGTGTCCCAGGAGGGACCACTGAAGCTTTCTTT.

The chain's CDR3 is CASSLFGGAGNEQFF. For the CDR3, the DNA is TGTGCCAGCAGCTTATTCGGGGGGGCCGGCAATGAGCAGTTCTTC. The chain is built from TRBV11-3 and TRBJ2-1, with 8 bases that match TRBD2. With 2 bases clipped from V and 6 bases from J, the junction kept 6 bases outside the gene matches. There are 15 residues in the CDR3. Germline CDR1 is SGHNT and CDR2 is YENEEA. Filled out from reference TRBV11-3 and TRBJ2-1, the complete variable domain reads EAGVVQSPRYKIIEKKQPVAFWCNPISGHNTLYWYLQNLGQGPELLIRYENEEAVDDSQLPKDRFSAERLKGVDSTLKIQPAELGDSAVYLCASSLFGGAGNEQFFGPGTRLTVL.

The J gene is TRBJ2-4, the V gene TRBV29-1; TRBD2 matches 8 bases. The junction had 13 bases not matched to a gene; V was cut back by 6 bases and J by 3 bases. The V gene's germline CDR1 is SQVTM and CDR2 ANQGSEA. The CDR3 sequence is 16 residues long. CDR3 sequence: CSVQGLRGDGKNIQYF. In DNA form, the CDR3 reads TGCAGCGTCCAGGGTCTGCGGGGGGATGGCAAAAACATTCAGTACTTC.

This chain uses TRBV11-2 with TRBJ2-7; no firm D call. Germline assignment: CDR1 SGHAT and CDR2 FQNNGV. The length of the CDR3 is 13 residues. Trimming shortened V by 5 bases and J by 2 bases, and 10 bases separated the two germline ends. The CDR3 DNA is TGTGCCAGCAGCCCGGTGGGGACCTACGAGCAGTACTTC. Translation gives CASSPVGTYEQYF.

The chain links TRBV12-5 to TRBJ2-1; TRBD1 is a possible D gene (5 bases). CDR1 is LGHNT, CDR2 FRNRAP, per germline. The germline V and J ends were trimmed by 6 bases and 0 bases, with 15 bases remaining between them. The CDR3 covers 16 residues. The CDR3 bases are TGTGCTAGTGGCGACAGCTCAGCTTTCTCCTACAATGAGCAGTTCTTC. Translating gives CASGDSSAFSYNEQFF. The variable domain in full, with the rest retrieved from reference TRBV12-5 and TRBJ2-1, is DARVTQTPRHKVTEMGQEVTMRCQPILGHNTVFWYRQTMMQGLELLAYFRNRAPLDDSGMPKDRFSAEMPDATLATLKIQPSEPRDSAVYFCASGDSSAFSYNEQFFGPGTRLTVL.

The chain is built from TRBV6-6 and TRBJ2-3, with a weak D call TRBD1 (6 bases). Trimming pared 7 bases from V and 4 bases from J, leaving 15 bases between. Germline CDR1 and CDR2: MNHNY and SVGAGI (reference sequence). The length of the CDR3 is 14 residues. The CDR3 loop is CASIRQGFPDTQYF. The CDR3 DNA sequence: TGTGCCAGCATCAGGCAGGGGTTCCCAGATACGCAGTATTTT.

This chain uses TRBV7-6 with TRBJ2-4, with D perhaps TRBD1 (6 bases). The CDR3 is made up of 22 amino acids. Germline V gene sequence: CDR1 SGHVS, CDR2 FNYEAQ. The V end lost 5 bases, the J end lost 0 bases, and 32 bases lay between the germline ends. CDR3 sequence: CASSRRPSPGVGAVLAKNIQYF. CDR3 nucleotide sequence: TGTGCCAGCAGCCGCCGCCCCTCTCCAGGGGTAGGAGCAGTACTAGCCAAAAACATTCAGTACTTC. The full variable domain, with the rest looked up from reference TRBV7-6 and TRBJ2-4, is GAGVSQSPRYKVTKRGQDVALRCDPISGHVSLYWYRQALGQGPEFLTYFNYEAQQDKSGLPNDRFSAERPEGSISTLTIQRTEQRDSAMYRCASSRRPSPGVGAVLAKNIQYFGAGTRLSVL.

This clone was detected once. The gene calls are TRBV5-6 and TRBJ2-5; 7 bases fit TRBD2. Germline CDR1 reads SGHDT; CDR2 reads YYEEEE. CDR3 length: 16 residues. The junction had 10 bases not matched to a gene; V was cut back by 4 bases and J by 1 base. The CDR3 spells CASSETGTISQETQYF. The CDR3 DNA reads TGTGCCAGCAGCGAAACCGGGACTATATCCCAAGAGACCCAGTACTTC.

This clone was counted between two and nine times. The rearrangement uses TRBV19 and TRBJ1-1; maybe TRBD1 (5 bases). V was trimmed by 6 bases and J by 5 bases, leaving 16 bases between them. Germline lookup yields CDR1 LNHDA and CDR2 SQIVND (reference sequence). The CDR3 totals 14 residues. The CDR3 region has the DNA TGTGCCAGTAGATGGGGGGAATTGGGGACTGAAGCTTTCTTT. Protein product: CASRWGELGTEAFF.

This chain uses TRBV7-9 with TRBJ1-2; a weak D match, TRBD1 (5 bases). This CDR3 has 15 residues. V dropped 4 bases and J dropped 4 bases, with 16 bases sitting between them. Germline values: CDR1 SEHNR, CDR2 FQNEAQ (reference sequence). CDR3 in DNA: TGTGCCAGCAGCTACCTGGGACCGGGGAGCTATGGCTACACCTTC. As protein: CASSYLGPGSYGYTF.

This clone came up a few times. V gene TRBV5-6 combines with J gene TRBJ1-6; D call uncertain. The CDR3 contains 13 residues. Trimming took 4 bases from V and 14 from J, leaving 16 bases between them. Germline-derived CDR1 and CDR2 are SGHDT and YYEEEE. CDR3 DNA sequence: TGTGCCAGCAGCCTGGGCCACCGTGGGACCCTCCACTTT. Translation gives CASSLGHRGTLHF.